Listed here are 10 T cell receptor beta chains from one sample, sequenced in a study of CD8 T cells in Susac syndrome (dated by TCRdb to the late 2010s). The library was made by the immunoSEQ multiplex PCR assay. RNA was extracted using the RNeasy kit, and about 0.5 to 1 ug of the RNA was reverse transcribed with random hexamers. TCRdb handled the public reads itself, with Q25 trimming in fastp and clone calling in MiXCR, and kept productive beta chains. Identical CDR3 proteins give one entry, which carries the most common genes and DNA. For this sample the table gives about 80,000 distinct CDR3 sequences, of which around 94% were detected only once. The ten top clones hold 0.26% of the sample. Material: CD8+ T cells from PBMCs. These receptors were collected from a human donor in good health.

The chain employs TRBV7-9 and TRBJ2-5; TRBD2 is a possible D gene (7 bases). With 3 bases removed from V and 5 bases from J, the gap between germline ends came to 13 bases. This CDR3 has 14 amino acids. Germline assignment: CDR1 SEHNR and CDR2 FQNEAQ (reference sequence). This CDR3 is CASSLPEGGETQYF. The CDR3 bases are TGTGCCAGCAGCTTGCCCGAGGGGGGGGAGACCCAGTACTTC.

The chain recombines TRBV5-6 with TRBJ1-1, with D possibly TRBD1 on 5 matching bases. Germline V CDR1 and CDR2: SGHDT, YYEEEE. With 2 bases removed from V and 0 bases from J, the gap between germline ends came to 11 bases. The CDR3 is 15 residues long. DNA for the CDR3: TGTGCCAGCAGCTTCGGGGGTGTCATGAACACTGAAGCTTTCTTT. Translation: CASSFGGVMNTEAFF.

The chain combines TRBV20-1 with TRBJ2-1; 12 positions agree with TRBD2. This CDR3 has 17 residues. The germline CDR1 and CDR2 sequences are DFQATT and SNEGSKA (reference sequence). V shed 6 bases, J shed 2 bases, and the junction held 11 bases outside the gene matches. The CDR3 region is CSAWTSGAQKTYNEQFF. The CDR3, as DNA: TGCAGTGCCTGGACTAGCGGGGCGCAGAAAACCTACAATGAGCAGTTCTTC.

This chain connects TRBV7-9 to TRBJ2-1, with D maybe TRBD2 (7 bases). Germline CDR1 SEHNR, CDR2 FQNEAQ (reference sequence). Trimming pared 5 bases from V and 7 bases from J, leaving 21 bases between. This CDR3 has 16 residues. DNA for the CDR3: TGTGCCAGCAGCCCACCGGGGGGCAGCGAATGGAATGAGCAGTTCTTC. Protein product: CASSPPGGSEWNEQFF.

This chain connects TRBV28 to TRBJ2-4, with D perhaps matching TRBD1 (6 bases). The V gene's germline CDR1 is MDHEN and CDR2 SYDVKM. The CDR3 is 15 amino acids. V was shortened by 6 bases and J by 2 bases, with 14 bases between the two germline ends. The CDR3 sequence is CASREQGGTKNIQYF. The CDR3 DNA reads TGTGCCAGCAGAGAACAGGGTGGTACCAAAAACATTCAGTACTTC.

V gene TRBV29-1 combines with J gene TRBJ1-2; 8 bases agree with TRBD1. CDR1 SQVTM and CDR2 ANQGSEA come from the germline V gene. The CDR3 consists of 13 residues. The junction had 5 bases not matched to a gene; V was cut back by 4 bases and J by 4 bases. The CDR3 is CSVGTGTIYGYTF. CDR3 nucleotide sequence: TGCAGCGTTGGGACAGGGACGATCTATGGCTACACCTTC.

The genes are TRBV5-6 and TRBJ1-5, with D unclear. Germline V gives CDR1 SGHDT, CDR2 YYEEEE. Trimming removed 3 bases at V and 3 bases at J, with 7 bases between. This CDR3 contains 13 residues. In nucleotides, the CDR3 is TGTGCCAGCAGCTCGGTCCTCAATCAGCCCCAGCATTTT. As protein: CASSSVLNQPQHF.

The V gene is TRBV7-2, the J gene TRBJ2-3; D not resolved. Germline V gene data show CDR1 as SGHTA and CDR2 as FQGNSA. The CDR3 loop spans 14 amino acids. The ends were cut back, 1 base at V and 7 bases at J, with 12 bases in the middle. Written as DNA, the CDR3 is TGTGCCAGCAGCTTAGGAGGAGTGGCAAATACGCAGTATTTT. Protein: CASSLGGVANTQYF.

For the CDR3, the DNA is TGTGCCAGCAAACACAACCCCTACACCGGGGAGCTGTTTTTT. Protein: CASKHNPYTGELFF. The chain joins TRBV7-2 to TRBJ2-2; D is unresolved. V was trimmed by 7 bases and J by 3 bases, leaving 12 bases between them. The CDR3 loop spans 14 amino acids. CDR1 and CDR2 from the germline V gene are SGHTA and FQGNSA.

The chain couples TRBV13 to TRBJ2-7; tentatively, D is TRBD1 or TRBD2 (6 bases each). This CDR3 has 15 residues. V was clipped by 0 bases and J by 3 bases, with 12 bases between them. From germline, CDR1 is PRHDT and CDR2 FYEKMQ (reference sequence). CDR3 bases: TGTGCCAGCAGCTTAGGCAGGGGAGGTGGCTACGAGCAGTACGTC. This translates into CASSLGRGGGYEQYV.